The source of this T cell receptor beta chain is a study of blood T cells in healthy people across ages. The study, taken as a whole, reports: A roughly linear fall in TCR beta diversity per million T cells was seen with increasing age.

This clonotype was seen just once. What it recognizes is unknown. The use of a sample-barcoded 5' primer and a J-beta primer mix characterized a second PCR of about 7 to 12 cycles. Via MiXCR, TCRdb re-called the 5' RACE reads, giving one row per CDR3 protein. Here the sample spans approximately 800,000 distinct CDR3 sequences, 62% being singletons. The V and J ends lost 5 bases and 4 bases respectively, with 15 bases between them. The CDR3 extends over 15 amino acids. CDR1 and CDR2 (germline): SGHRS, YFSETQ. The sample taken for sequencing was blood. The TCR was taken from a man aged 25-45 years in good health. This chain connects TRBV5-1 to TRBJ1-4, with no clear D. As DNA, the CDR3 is TGCGCCAGCAGAAAAAACACGGGAGGTAATGAAAAACTGTTTTTT. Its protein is CASRKNTGGNEKLFF.